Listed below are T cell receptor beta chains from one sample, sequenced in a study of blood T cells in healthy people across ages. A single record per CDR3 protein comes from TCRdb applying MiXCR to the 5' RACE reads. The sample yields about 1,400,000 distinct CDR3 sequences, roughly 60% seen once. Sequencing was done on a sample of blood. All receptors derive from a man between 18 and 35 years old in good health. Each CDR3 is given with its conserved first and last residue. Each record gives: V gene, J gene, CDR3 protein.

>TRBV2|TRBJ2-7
CASSEPAAFSSYEQYF
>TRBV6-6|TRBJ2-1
CASSPEPQGEQFF
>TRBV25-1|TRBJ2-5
CASSEPLAGEETQYF
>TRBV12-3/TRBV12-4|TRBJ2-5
CASSLSPSGTQYF
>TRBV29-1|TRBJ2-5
CSVGLNGAQYF
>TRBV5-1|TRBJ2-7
CASSLAPDPNPYEQYF
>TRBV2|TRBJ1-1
CASTLAGLNTEAFF
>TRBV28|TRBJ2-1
CASNSGRAELNEQFF
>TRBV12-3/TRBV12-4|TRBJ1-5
CASSPGTGLQPQHF
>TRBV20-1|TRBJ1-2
CSANTGGGFYGYTF
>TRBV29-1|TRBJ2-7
CSGWDSVCEQYF
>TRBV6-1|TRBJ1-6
CASSERGNRNSPLHF
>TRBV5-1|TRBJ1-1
CASSLELRPEAFF
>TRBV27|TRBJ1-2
CASRLTLANYGYTF
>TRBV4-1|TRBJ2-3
CASSQIGLQADTQYF